This T cell receptor (beta chain) comes out of a study of blood T cell repertoires in COVID-19. About the study: Samples representing acute and convalescent COVID-19 were sourced from the United States, Italy and Spain. In each case, the material was cDNA or gDNA derived from T cells, B-cell-depleted T cells, or PBMCs.

Methods used by the authors: Estimates of nucleated cell counts were drawn from the amplification of reference gene primers. This table comes from immunoSEQ multiplex PCR, and its TCRdb copy is limited to in-frame clones, with some not included. V and J calls and clone size are copied from that table; D and trimming were computed from the DNA. The sample gives 200,000 to 250,000 clones, roughly 83% of which show up once; around 2.6% is in the top ten. This clone has a single count. CDR1 and CDR2 from the germline V gene are LGHNT and FRNRAP. Trimming shortened V by 0 bases and J by 10 bases, and 6 bases separated the two germline ends. The CDR3 spans 11 residues.

The specimen was peripheral blood. This receptor was identified in a woman in her seventies with active or convalescent COVID-19. This sequence joins TRBV12-5 and TRBJ1-2; no reliable D call. The CDR3 DNA reads as TGTGCTAGTGGTTTGGTTTGGCTCTACACCTTC. Protein product: CASGLVWLYTF.